This is a list of T cell receptor beta chains from one sample in a study of T cell repertoires in cytomegalovirus infection. Their antigens remain unidentified. TCRdb processed the reads anew with MiXCR; each CDR3 protein has one entry. Among 110,000 or so distinct CDR3 sequences, around 30% were seen once, and the ten largest hold 35% to 50%. Sequences were derived from CD8+ T cells from cultured PBMCs, sampled from culture after CMV antigen stimulation. These receptors were collected from a human donor in good health (CMV status not recorded). Some clones in this sample may be carry-over from other donors' samples. Each CDR3 is given with its conserved first and last residue. D genes are given only for firm matches. Clone size is shown for a subset of rows, as once, few, many or a class of expanded clone.

TRBJ2-7,many,TRBD1,TRBV7-2,TGTGCCAGCAGTCTCACGGGACAGGGGGCAGGCTACGAGCAGTACTTC,CASSLTGQGAGYEQYF
TRBJ1-4,few,NA,TRBV4-1,TGCGCCAGCAGCCAAGCCGGGACACCTCGGGGAGAACTGTTTTTT,CASSQAGTPRGELFF
TRBJ1-4,few,NA,TRBV29-1,TGCAGCCCACTAACGGAAGAAAAACTGTTTTTT,CSPLTEEKLFF
TRBJ2-5,NA,NA,TRBV7-2,TGTGCCAGCAGCTTAGGGTCCCCCCCTGGGGAGACCCAGTACTTC,CASSLGSPPGETQYF
TRBJ2-3,many,NA,TRBV4-2,TGTGCCAGCAGCCGCCGCCCGGGGACAGATACGCAGTATTTT,CASSRRPGTDTQYF
TRBJ1-2,few,NA,TRBV7-9,TGTGCCAGCAGCCCACCCTCGGACCATATGTTTGGCTACACCTTC,CASSPPSDHMFGYTF
TRBJ2-3,NA,NA,TRBV19,TGTGCCAGTAGTATAGACCCGGACAGTCCCAGCACAGATACGCAGTATTTT,CASSIDPDSPSTDTQYF
TRBJ1-2,many,NA,TRBV4-3,TGCGCCAGCAGCCAAGATCTTGTGAGTACGGGTGATGGCTACACCTTC,CASSQDLVSTGDGYTF
TRBJ2-6,few,TRBD1,TRBV7-9,TGTGCCAGCAGCCCGGACAGGGTAGACGCCCCTGGGGCCAACGTCCTGACTTTC,CASSPDRVDAPGANVLTF
TRBJ1-5,NA,TRBD1,TRBV7-4,TGTGCCAGCAGCCCCCGGGACAGTAATCAGCCCCAGCATTTT,CASSPRDSNQPQHF
TRBJ1-5,few,NA,TRBV20-1,TGCAGTGCTAGAGCTTTGGCAGGGAATCAGCCCCAGCATTTT,CSARALAGNQPQHF
TRBJ1-1,NA,NA,TRBV6-2/TRBV6-3,TGTGCCAGCAGTATGTTTTGGAACACTGAAGCTTTCTTT,CASSMFWNTEAFF
TRBJ2-4,many,NA,TRBV7-2,TGTGCCAGCAGCTTGGGGGGATTGACAGGGAAGGACTTC,CASSLGGLTGKDF
TRBJ2-7,NA,NA,TRBV10-2,TGCGCCAGCAGTGAGTCGAAAGAAGGGGAAAGTGGCTACGAGCAGTACTTC,CASSESKEGESGYEQYF
TRBJ1-4,NA,NA,TRBV19,TGTGCCAGTAGTATGACGGTTAATGAAAAACTGTTTTTT,CASSMTVNEKLFF
TRBJ1-4,NA,NA,TRBV7-9,TGTGCCAGCAGCCCCCAGGGTAATGAAAAACTGTTTTTT,CASSPQGNEKLFF
TRBJ2-1,NA,TRBD1,TRBV27,TGTGCCAGCCTACGAGGGACAGGGGATCACAATGAGCAGTTCTTC,CASLRGTGDHNEQFF
TRBJ1-4,many,TRBD1,TRBV7-9,TGTGCCAGCAGCTCCGGGACAGGGAACGAAAAACTGTTTTTT,CASSSGTGNEKLFF
TRBJ1-2,NA,NA,TRBV29-1,TGCAGCGTTGAAGGTACACCCAGGGCTGACTATGGCTACACCTTC,CSVEGTPRADYGYTF
TRBJ2-3,NA,TRBD2,TRBV7-9,TGTGCCAGCAGCTCCCTCCGACTAGCGGGGGGCCATCATACGCAGTATTTT,CASSSLRLAGGHHTQYF
TRBJ2-2,NA,TRBD2,TRBV7-2,TGTGCCAGCAGCTTCGCTAGCGGGAGCACCGGGGAGCTGTTTTTT,CASSFASGSTGELFF
TRBJ1-5,many,TRBD1,TRBV7-8,TGTGCCAGCAGCGTTACCGGGACAGGGGTTAACCAGCCCCAGCATTTT,CASSVTGTGVNQPQHF
TRBJ2-3,NA,TRBD1,TRBV7-9,TGTGCCAGCAGCTGGGGACAGGCCATAGCCGGGGATACGCAGTATTTT,CASSWGQAIAGDTQYF
TRBJ1-5,many,NA,TRBV7-6,TGTGCCAGCAGCTTAGTTGGCGGAGAAGGGCAGCCCCAGCATTTT,CASSLVGGEGQPQHF
TRBJ1-1,NA,NA,TRBV5-5,TGTGCCAGCAGCTTGGCGACAGGAGGGGATTTAACTTTCTTT,CASSLATGGDLTFF
TRBJ2-2,NA,TRBD1,TRBV7-6,TGTGCCAGCAGCTGTCTGGCGGGACAGGCTGTCTGTTACACCGGGGAGCTGTTTTTT,CASSCLAGQAVCYTGELFF
TRBJ1-1,NA,NA,TRBV20-1,TGCAGTGCTAGCGGGGGGGTTAATGAAGCTTTCTTT,CSASGGVNEAFF
TRBJ2-3,few,TRBD2,TRBV29-1,TGCAGCGTTGAACCCCGGACTAGCGGGGGGTTTTATACGCAGTATTTT,CSVEPRTSGGFYTQYF
TRBJ1-2,NA,NA,TRBV20-1,TGCAGTGCTAGAGATTACAGGGAAGTTTACTATGGCTACACCTTC,CSARDYREVYYGYTF
TRBJ1-5,NA,NA,TRBV6-6,TGTGCCAGCAGTACAGTGATAGATATAGCTTCCCAGCCCCAGCATTTT,CASSTVIDIASQPQHF
TRBJ2-5,few,TRBD1,TRBV28,TGTGCCAGCAGTTTGCGGACAGGGGCTGCGGAGACCCAGTACTTC,CASSLRTGAAETQYF
TRBJ1-1,few,NA,TRBV7-9,TGTGCCAGCAGCTTACCCGGAACTGAAGCTTTCTTT,CASSLPGTEAFF
TRBJ1-5,once,NA,TRBV4-1,TGCGCCAGCAGCCAAGCGGGGAGCAATCAGCCCCAGCATTTT,CASSQAGSNQPQHF
TRBJ2-1,few,NA,TRBV7-6,TGTGCCAGCAGCATTACATCCGACATGGCGGATGAGCAGTTCTTC,CASSITSDMADEQFF
TRBJ2-2,many,NA,TRBV6-2/TRBV6-3,TGTGCCAGCCGTAAGACGAACACCGGGGAGCTGTTTTTT,CASRKTNTGELFF
TRBJ1-2,many,TRBD1,TRBV4-1,TGCGCCAGCAGCCAAGATTGGACAGGGATTTCGAAAGGAGGCTACACCTTC,CASSQDWTGISKGGYTF
TRBJ1-1,few,TRBD1,TRBV4-3,TGCGCCAGCAGCCAAGAGAGGACAGGGCCCCTTGGTGAAGCTTTCTTT,CASSQERTGPLGEAFF
TRBJ2-1,NA,NA,TRBV28,TGTGCCAGCAGTTGGGCCGTAAGCTCCTACAATGAGCAGTTCTTC,CASSWAVSSYNEQFF
TRBJ1-5,few,NA,TRBV4-1,TGCGCCAGCAGCCAAGGGGTGGGCGGTAGCAATCAGCCCCAGCATTTT,CASSQGVGGSNQPQHF
TRBJ2-7,once,NA,TRBV3-1,TGTGCCAGCAGCCACCGGGACCGCCTTGGCTACGAGCAGTACTTC,CASSHRDRLGYEQYF
TRBJ1-1,few,NA,TRBV4-1,TGCGCCAGCAGCTACCTGACAGGCGGGAACACTGAAGCTTTCTTT,CASSYLTGGNTEAFF
TRBJ1-4,NA,NA,TRBV19,TGTGCCAGTAGTCCAGGGACGGCGGAAAGTGAAAAACTGTTTTTT,CASSPGTAESEKLFF
TRBJ2-3,NA,TRBD2,TRBV7-3,TGTGCCAGCAGCTTATCGGGCGGGGGATACACAGATACGCAGTATTTT,CASSLSGGGYTDTQYF
TRBJ2-7,few,NA,TRBV3-1,TGTGCCAGCAGCCAAGAATATGGGGGTGGCTACGAGCAGTACTTC,CASSQEYGGGYEQYF
TRBJ2-3,NA,NA,TRBV4-2,TGTGCCAGCAGCCAAGGGACGGAGGATACGCAGTATTTT,CASSQGTEDTQYF
TRBJ2-1,few,NA,TRBV7-6,TGTGCCAGCAGCTTACTCCGGGGGCCCTCTAGTGAGCAGTTCTTC,CASSLLRGPSSEQFF
TRBJ1-3,NA,TRBD1,TRBV7-6,TGTGCCAGCAGCCGGGACAGGAGCTCTGGAAACACCATATATTTT,CASSRDRSSGNTIYF
TRBJ1-6,NA,NA,TRBV6-2/TRBV6-3,TGTGCCAGCAGTCACATCTTGGACAATTCACCCCTCCACTTT,CASSHILDNSPLHF
TRBJ1-1,NA,NA,TRBV7-9,TGTGCCAGCAGCTCAGGTATTTGGGCTTTCTTT,CASSSGIWAFF
TRBJ1-5,few,NA,TRBV7-9,TGTGCCAGCAGACTGAAGAGGACAGAGCTTTACAATCAGCCCCAGCATTTT,CASRLKRTELYNQPQHF
TRBJ2-5,few,TRBD2,TRBV5-4,TGTGCCAGCAGCCCCACGGGAGGGGTGGAGACCCAGTACTTC,CASSPTGGVETQYF
TRBJ2-1,NA,NA,TRBV4-3,TGCGCCAGCAGCCAAGATCGGGGGGCAGGGAATGAGCAGTTCTTC,CASSQDRGAGNEQFF
TRBJ1-2,NA,TRBD1,TRBV6-1,TGTGCCAGCAGTGGACGTGGACAGGGGGCTTATGGCTACACCTTC,CASSGRGQGAYGYTF
TRBJ2-7,many,NA,TRBV7-2,TGTGCCAGCAGCTTCGGGACGCGGTTCGAGCAGTACTTC,CASSFGTRFEQYF